The 5 T cell receptor beta chains below come from one sample, sequenced in a study of OX40 agonist ivuxolimab in advanced cancers. Sequencing was performed with immunoSEQ multiplex PCR; in TCRdb, only in-frame clones are kept and a portion is missing. The table has fewer than 90,000 clones, around nine tenths seen once. The sample in question was CD4+ or CD8+ T cells sorted from blood, obtained in a trial of the OX40 agonist ivuxolimab. The source is an adult with an advanced solid tumor such as melanoma, head and neck, liver or kidney cancer.

The V and J genes are TRBV29-1 and TRBJ2-3; D might be TRBD1 (6 bases). With 5 bases removed from V and 8 bases from J, the gap between germline ends came to 14 bases. Germline CDR1 reads SQVTM; CDR2 reads ANQGSEA. The length of the CDR3 is 12 residues. The CDR3 spells CSVRTGSGTQYF. The CDR3 DNA reads TGCAGCGTTCGAACAGGGAGCGGTACGCAGTATTTT.

This clone was found once. The V call is TRBV14, the J call TRBJ1-4; 7 bases are a match to TRBD1. In germline, CDR1 is SGHDN, CDR2 FVKESK. The junction had 3 bases not matched to a gene; V was cut back by 4 bases and J by 1 base. The CDR3 contains 15 residues. The CDR3 loop reads CASSRYRGTNEKLFF. The CDR3 DNA follows: TGTGCCAGCAGCCGATACAGGGGAACTAATGAAAAACTGTTTTTT.

The rearrangement joins TRBV28 to TRBJ1-4, with TRBD1 identical over 8 bases. The length of the CDR3 is 19 residues. CDR1 and CDR2 from the germline V gene are MDHEN and SYDVKM. After removal of 6 bases from V and 8 bases from J, the junction contained 23 bases not matched to a gene. The CDR3 region has the DNA TGTGCCAGCAGGACAACCGGGACAGGCTTCGGGTCCGCCCAAGAAAAACTGTTTTTT. Its protein product is CASRTTGTGFGSAQEKLFF.

The chain couples TRBV25-1 to TRBJ2-5; 7 nucleotides align to TRBD1. This CDR3 contains 14 residues. Germline values: CDR1 MGHDK, CDR2 SYGVNS. Losses at the gene ends were 8 bases for V and 7 bases for J; bases not matched to a gene: 13. For the CDR3, the DNA is TGTGCCAGCGCCTCCGGGCAGGGGGTTGTGACCCAGTACTTC. Protein: CASASGQGVVTQYF.

The V gene is TRBV19, the J gene TRBJ1-2, with D maybe TRBD1 (5 bases). This CDR3 spans 14 amino acids. The V end lost 2 bases, the J end lost 3 bases, and 10 bases lay between the germline ends. CDR1 is LNHDA and CDR2 is SQIVND in the germline V gene (reference sequence). CDR3 loop: CASSIWQGYYGYTF. The CDR3 DNA sequence: TGTGCCAGTAGTATATGGCAGGGCTACTATGGCTACACCTTC.